What follows are 27 T cell receptor beta chains derived from one specimen sequenced in a study of cytomegalovirus exposure and HLA in healthy donors. Amplification used 60 Vbeta primers and 13 Jbeta primers. Data came from immunoSEQ multiplex PCR; TCRdb stores just in-frame clones and leaves some out. In all, the sample yields about 170,000 clones. Sequencing used PBMCs. These receptors originate from a woman aged 60-70 years in good health and CMV-seronegative.

V gene TRBV25-1 combines with J gene TRBJ1-1; unclear D gene. The CDR3 has 14 residues. V was clipped by 6 bases and J by 0 bases, with 11 bases between them. Germline CDR1 is MGHDK and CDR2 is SYGVNS. The CDR3 loop reads CASSGRWVNTEAFF. CDR3 in DNA: TGTGCCAGCAGCGGGAGGTGGGTGAACACTGAAGCTTTCTTT.

This sequence joins TRBV4-2 and TRBJ2-5; D remains unclear. The end of the DNA aligns better with TRBJ2-7, so the J call may be wrong. The germline V gene has CDR1 LGHNA and CDR2 YNFKEQ. The CDR3 covers 12 residues. CDR3 region: CASSRGEYEQYF. DNA for the CDR3: TGTGCCAGCAGCCGAGGAGAGTACGAGCAGTACTTC.

The V and J genes are TRBV5-4 and TRBJ1-3; 7 bases line up with TRBD1. The CDR3 spans 17 residues. In germline, CDR1 is SGHNT, CDR2 YYREEE (reference sequence). With 0 bases clipped from V and 3 bases from J, the junction kept 9 bases outside the gene matches. The CDR3 DNA sequence: TGTGCCAGCAGCTTGGCTGGAGGGGGCGGCGGTGGAAACACCATATATTTT. As protein: CASSLAGGGGGGNTIYF.

V and J are TRBV7-2 and TRBJ2-7; 7 bases fit TRBD1. V was clipped by 5 bases and J by 1 base; unmatched bases: 5. Looked up from germline, CDR1 is SGHTA and CDR2 is FQGNSA. The CDR3 totals 14 residues. CDR3 residues: CASSIRQGSYEQYF. For the CDR3, the DNA is TGTGCCAGCAGCATTCGACAGGGTTCCTACGAGCAGTACTTC.

This sequence joins TRBV5-1 and TRBJ2-7; a possible D gene is TRBD1 (6 bases). Deletions cut 0 bases from V and 2 bases from J, with 12 bases between. CDR1 and CDR2 from the germline V gene are SGHRS and YFSETQ. The CDR3 is made up of 15 amino acids. The CDR3 loop reads CASSLGQGLTYEQYF. CDR3 nucleotide sequence: TGCGCCAGCAGCTTGGGGCAGGGGTTAACCTACGAGCAGTACTTC.

The chain uses TRBV19 and TRBJ1-5, with 10 bases that match TRBD1. CDR3 length: 19 residues. Germline V gene data show CDR1 as LNHDA and CDR2 as SQIVND (reference sequence). The V and J ends lost 3 bases and 2 bases, in that order; junction bases with no gene match: 13. The CDR3 DNA is TGTGCCAGTAGTATCCGACCTGACAGGGGGCGCAGTGGCAATCAGCCCCAGCATTTT. Translation: CASSIRPDRGRSGNQPQHF.

V is TRBV25-1 and J is TRBJ1-4; TRBD1 is a possible D gene (5 bases). Trimming took off 6 bases at V and 0 bases at J, with 11 bases between the two ends. The CDR3 spans 15 residues. Looked up from germline, CDR1 is MGHDK and CDR2 is SYGVNS. Here the CDR3 reads CASRGRGSTNEKLFF. In DNA form, the CDR3 reads TGTGCCAGCAGGGGGCGAGGATCAACTAATGAAAAACTGTTTTTT.

The chain joins TRBV7-9 to TRBJ1-2; D uncertain. The CDR3 is 15 residues long. CDR1 is SEHNR and CDR2 is FQNEAQ in the germline V gene (reference sequence). Trimming left V 5 bases short and J 0 bases short, with 13 bases between. The CDR3 sequence is CASSLTEPTNYGYTF. CDR3 bases: TGTGCCAGCAGCCTAACCGAACCAACTAACTATGGCTACACCTTC.

The rearrangement links TRBV6-5 to TRBJ1-6, with a weak D call TRBD1 (6 bases). The germline CDR1 and CDR2 sequences are MNHEY and SVGAGI. The length of the CDR3 is 15 residues. The ends were cut back, 2 bases at V and 10 bases at J, with 15 bases in the middle. CDR3 loop: CASSYVWTVGSPLHF. CDR3 nucleotide sequence: TGTGCCAGCAGTTACGTCTGGACAGTCGGGTCACCCCTCCACTTT.

The V call is TRBV7-8, the J call TRBJ1-5; 8 bases align to TRBD1. CDR1 SGHVS and CDR2 FQNEAQ come from the germline V gene. J lost 3 bases, V lost 3 bases, and 4 bases had no gene match. The CDR3 is made up of 15 amino acids. CDR3 DNA sequence: TGTGCCAGCAGCTTCTCGACAGGGGTCAATCAGCCCCAGCATTTT. Translation gives CASSFSTGVNQPQHF.

J is TRBJ2-7 and V is TRBV6-5; 7 bases match TRBD2. The length of the CDR3 is 14 residues. The V segment lost 0 bases and the J segment 6 bases; nucleotides outside the gene matches: 5. Germline CDR1 reads MNHEY; CDR2 reads SVGAGI. CDR3 sequence (DNA): TGTGCCAGCAGTTACTCCCGGGGGGTGGGCGAGCAGTACTTC. This sequence encodes CASSYSRGVGEQYF.

The CDR3 coding sequence is TGCGCCAGCAGCGCTAGACAGGGAGACGATCAGCCCCAGCATTTT. This gives the protein CASSARQGDDQPQHF. The gene calls are TRBV4-1 and TRBJ1-5; 7 bases line up with TRBD1. The CDR3 spans 15 residues. The V gene end was trimmed by 5 bases and the J gene end by 5 bases; junction bases not matched to a gene: 9. The germline CDR1 and CDR2 sequences are MGHRA and YSYEKL.

The V gene is TRBV7-3, the J gene TRBJ1-2, with D maybe TRBD1 (6 bases). This CDR3 contains 14 residues. Trimming removed 1 base from V and 6 bases from J, with 12 bases in between. From germline, CDR1 is SGHTA and CDR2 FQGTGA. The CDR3 nucleotides read TGTGCCAGCAGCTTAAGTGGCAGGGGAGATGGCTACACCTTC. It translates to CASSLSGRGDGYTF. The full variable domain, rest sourced from reference TRBV7-3 and TRBJ1-2, is GAGVSQTPSNKVTEKGKYVELRCDPISGHTALYWYRQSLGQGPEFLIYFQGTGAADDSGLPNDRFFAVRPEGSVSTLKIQRTERGDSAVYLCASSLSGRGDGYTFGSGTRLTVV.

Details on this clone: The same CDR3 arises from other DNA sequences in this sample as well. This chain links TRBV7-3 with TRBJ2-7, with unresolved D. CDR3 length: 13 residues. Germline CDR1 is SGHTA and CDR2 is FQGTGA. The ends were cut back, 2 bases at V and 1 base at J, with 6 bases in the middle. CDR3 region: CASSLGRSYEQYF. The DNA for the CDR3 is TGTGCCAGCAGCTTAGGGCGATCCTACGAGCAGTACTTC. The variable domain in full, completed from reference TRBV7-3 and TRBJ2-7, reads GAGVSQTPSNKVTEKGKYVELRCDPISGHTALYWYRQSLGQGPEFLIYFQGTGAADDSGLPNDRFFAVRPEGSVSTLKIQRTERGDSAVYLCASSLGRSYEQYFGPGTRLTVT.

The J gene is TRBJ1-2, the V gene TRBV29-1; D is possibly TRBD1 (6 bases). In germline, CDR1 is SQVTM, CDR2 ANQGSEA. This CDR3 contains 16 residues. Trimming stripped 2 bases from V and 0 bases from J, with 16 bases between. CDR3 region: CSVERPRGRANYGYTF. The CDR3 DNA reads as TGCAGCGTTGAACGCCCTAGGGGGAGAGCTAACTATGGCTACACCTTC.

The chain links TRBV7-9 to TRBJ2-1; 7 bases align to TRBD2. CDR3 length: 17 residues. The junction had 14 bases not matched to a gene; V was cut back by 5 bases and J by 4 bases. Germline-derived CDR1 and CDR2 are SEHNR and FQNEAQ (reference sequence). CDR3 DNA: TGTGCCAGCAGCCCAGGAGGGGCGGGGGACCGGTACAATGAGCAGTTCTTC. As protein: CASSPGGAGDRYNEQFF.

The chain combines TRBV5-1 with TRBJ2-2; weak D call: TRBD1 (6 bases). V was shortened by 1 base and J by 5 bases, with 21 bases between the two germline ends. This CDR3 has 18 residues. Per germline, CDR1 SGHRS and CDR2 YFSETQ. Here the CDR3 DNA reads TGCGCCAGCAGCTTGTATTTGGGGGCCGGCCGCGGGACCGGGGAGCTGTTTTTT. Its translation is CASSLYLGAGRGTGELFF.

The chain recombines TRBV30 with TRBJ1-2, with 9 nucleotides matching TRBD1. Germline V gene sequence: CDR1 GTSNPN, CDR2 SVGIG (reference sequence). The V segment lost 4 bases and the J segment 6 bases; nucleotides outside the gene matches: 6. This CDR3 spans 13 amino acids. The CDR3 nucleotides read TGTGCCTGGAAGACAGGGGGGGATAATGGCTACACCTTC. Translation: CAWKTGGDNGYTF.

CDR3 bases: TGTGCCAGCAGCTTAGTTCTAACAGCAGGCAGCTATGGCTACACCTTC. This encodes CASSLVLTAGSYGYTF. The rearrangement joins TRBV7-8 to TRBJ1-2; no clear D gene. V lost 1 base and J lost 4, with 16 bases in between. The CDR3 is made up of 16 amino acids. Germline V gives CDR1 SGHVS, CDR2 FQNEAQ.

The gene calls are TRBV9 and TRBJ2-7, with D tentatively TRBD1 (6 bases). Between the trimmed V and J ends, which lost 3 bases and 4 bases, there was a span of 17 bases. Germline V gene lookup returns CDR1 SGDLS and CDR2 YYNGEE. The CDR3 runs 15 residues. CDR3 sequence: CASSAKGTPLYEQYF. The CDR3 DNA reads as TGTGCCAGCAGCGCCAAGGGGACACCCCTGTACGAGCAGTACTTC. The variable domain in full, with the rest retrieved from reference TRBV9 and TRBJ2-7, is DSGVTQTPKHLITATGQRVTLRCSPRSGDLSVYWYQQSLDQGLQFLIQYYNGEERAKGNILERFSAQQFPDLHSELNLSSLELGDSALYFCASSAKGTPLYEQYFGPGTRLTVT.

The chain combines TRBV4-3 with TRBJ2-1; D is perhaps TRBD2 (6 bases). The CDR3 totals 15 residues. The V end was cut by 4 bases, the J end by 9 bases, with 19 bases between. The germline V gene has CDR1 LGHNA and CDR2 YSLEER. The CDR3 nucleotides are TGCGCCAGCAGCCCCAGCCGACTAGTGTGGGGTGAGCAGTTCTTC. Protein: CASSPSRLVWGEQFF.

In nucleotides, the CDR3 is TGTGCCAGCAGACCAACAGGGGGCGGAGAGACCCAGTACTTC. It encodes CASRPTGGGETQYF. The V call is TRBV28, the J call TRBJ2-5; TRBD1 agrees at 9 bases. Germline V CDR1 and CDR2: MDHEN, SYDVKM. CDR3 length: 14 residues. Trimming removed 6 bases from V and 4 bases from J; junction bases left unmatched: 6. The entire variable domain, with the rest obtained from reference TRBV28 and TRBJ2-5, is as follows: DVKVTQSSRYLVKRTGEKVFLECVQDMDHENMFWYRQDPGLGLRLIYFSYDVKMKEKGDIPEGYSVSREKKERFSLILESASTNQTSMYLCASRPTGGGETQYFGPGTRLLVL.

The genes are TRBV5-6 and TRBJ2-7; D is perhaps TRBD1 (6 bases). V was pared by 4 bases and J by 2 bases, with 13 bases between. Germline values: CDR1 SGHDT, CDR2 YYEEEE. This CDR3 has 14 amino acids. CDR3 DNA: TGTGCCAGCAGCACAGCCCCAGGGGCCTACGAGCAGTACTTC. Amino acids: CASSTAPGAYEQYF.

The chain recombines TRBV11-3 with TRBJ2-1; D ambiguous. Germline-derived CDR1 and CDR2 are SGHNT and YENEEA. This CDR3 spans 13 amino acids. V was cut by 5 bases and J by 12 bases, with 17 bases left in between. As DNA, the CDR3 is TGTGCCAGCAGCCAACTGCCGGAGCTAGGGCAGTTCTTC. It encodes CASSQLPELGQFF.

The rearrangement joins TRBV10-3 to TRBJ2-5, with D possibly matching TRBD1 (5 bases). Germline V gives CDR1 ENHRY, CDR2 SYGVKD. The ends were cut back, 9 bases at V and 4 bases at J, with 18 bases in the middle. The CDR3 spans 14 residues. CDR3: CAMAPDTRGETQYF. CDR3 coding DNA: TGTGCCATGGCCCCGGACACCCGAGGAGAGACCCAGTACTTC.

The chain joins TRBV9 to TRBJ2-1, with TRBD1 matching over 7 bases. Germline CDR1 reads SGDLS; CDR2 reads YYNGEE. V lost 0 bases and J lost 4; bases outside the gene matches: 4. The CDR3 length is 15 residues. CDR3 in amino acids: CASSVEGDSYNEQFF. The DNA for the CDR3 is TGTGCCAGCAGCGTAGAAGGGGACAGTTACAATGAGCAGTTCTTC.

This chain connects TRBV19 to TRBJ2-2, with 9 bases fitting TRBD2. The CDR3 is 13 residues long. Germline CDR1 is LNHDA and CDR2 is SQIVND (reference sequence). The V and J ends lost 10 bases and 4 bases, in that order; junction bases with no gene match: 4. CDR3 nucleotides: TGTGCCACGTCGACTAGCGGCACCGGGGAGCTGTTTTTT. Residues: CATSTSGTGELFF.